The next 21 T cell receptor beta chains were all read from a single sample in a study of blood T cell repertoires in COVID-19. This table comes from immunoSEQ multiplex PCR, and its TCRdb copy is limited to in-frame clones, with some not included. The repertoire holds about 360,000 clones, more than 85% seen once, with around 3% in the top ten. The specimen sequenced was peripheral blood. The receptors derive from a human donor in a cohort sampled during active COVID-19.

The rearrangement joins TRBV5-5 to TRBJ2-7; TRBD2 aligns across 11 bases. With V trimmed by 2 bases and J by 2 bases, 3 bases remained unmatched. The CDR3 has 15 residues. CDR1 is SGHKS, CDR2 YYEKEE, per germline (reference sequence). CDR3 nucleotide sequence: TGTGCCAGCAGCTTCAGACTAGCGGGGCCCTACGAGCAGTACTTC. It translates to CASSFRLAGPYEQYF. Full variable domain (outside the CDR3, taken from reference TRBV5-5 and TRBJ2-7): DAGVTQSPTHLIKTRGQQVTLRCSPISGHKSVSWYQQVLGQGPQFIFQYYEKEERGRGNFPDRFSARQFPNYSSELNVNALLLGDSALYLCASSFRLAGPYEQYFGPGTRLTVT.

This rearrangement joins TRBV30 to TRBJ1-3; tentative D call: TRBD1 (6 bases). Germline CDR1 GTSNPN, CDR2 SVGIG (reference sequence). The CDR3 runs 15 residues. Trimming pared 3 bases from V and 0 bases from J, leaving 12 bases between. The CDR3 loop reads CAWRNRVSSGNTIYF. The CDR3 DNA sequence: TGTGCCTGGAGAAACAGGGTTAGCTCTGGAAACACCATATATTTT.

The chain employs TRBV9 and TRBJ2-6, with D maybe TRBD1 (7 bases). The CDR3 runs to 17 residues. Germline V gene sequence: CDR1 SGDLS, CDR2 YYNGEE. V lost 0 bases and J lost 1, with 11 bases in between. CDR3 protein: CASSVAQGGSGANVLTF. CDR3 nucleotides: TGTGCCAGCAGCGTAGCTCAGGGGGGATCTGGGGCCAACGTCCTGACTTTC. Variable domain in full (rest from reference TRBV9 and TRBJ2-6): DSGVTQTPKHLITATGQRVTLRCSPRSGDLSVYWYQQSLDQGLQFLIQYYNGEERAKGNILERFSAQQFPDLHSELNLSSLELGDSALYFCASSVAQGGSGANVLTFGAGSRLTVL.

The chain is built from TRBV9 and TRBJ1-2; 8 bases fit TRBD1. Germline V gene lookup returns CDR1 SGDLS and CDR2 YYNGEE. V was clipped by 1 base and J by 5 bases; unmatched bases: 7. The CDR3 sequence is 15 residues long. CDR3 loop: CASSVSGTGGYGYTF. The CDR3 nucleotides are TGTGCCAGCAGCGTATCCGGGACAGGAGGGTATGGCTACACCTTC.

In this sample, this clone turned up once. V gene TRBV4-1 combines with J gene TRBJ2-1; TRBD1 matches at 7 bases. J lost 7 bases, V lost 1 base, and 7 bases had no gene match. Germline V gives CDR1 MGHRA, CDR2 YSYEKL. The CDR3 loop spans 15 amino acids. The CDR3 coding sequence is TGCGCCAGCAGCCAAGCCCAGGGGGTTCTTAATGAGCAGTTCTTC. Translated, it gives CASSQAQGVLNEQFF.

The J gene is TRBJ2-1, the V gene TRBV6-5; 14 bases align to TRBD2. Germline V gene data show CDR1 as MNHEY and CDR2 as SVGAGI. The V gene end was trimmed by 4 bases and the J gene end by 7 bases; junction bases not matched to a gene: 6. This CDR3 spans 16 amino acids. In DNA form, the CDR3 reads TGTGCCAGCAGTTCGCGACTAGCGGGGGGGCAGAATGAGCAGTTCTTC. Protein product: CASSSRLAGGQNEQFF.

The genes are TRBV15 and TRBJ1-2; 7 bases are shared with TRBD1. Germline CDR1 reads LNHNV; CDR2 reads YYDKDF (reference sequence). Trimming took 0 bases from V and 6 from J; bases not matched to a gene: 4. This CDR3 has 14 amino acids. The CDR3 DNA reads TGTGCCACCAGCAGAGATAGACAGGGTGATGGCTACACCTTC. Translating gives CATSRDRQGDGYTF.

The genes are TRBV7-2 and TRBJ2-6; D possibly corresponds to TRBD1 (5 bases). V was clipped by 5 bases and J by 0 bases, with 8 bases between them. Germline assignment: CDR1 SGHTA and CDR2 FQGNSA. The CDR3 has 15 amino acids. CDR3 protein: CASSVTVSGANVLTF. DNA of the CDR3: TGTGCCAGCAGCGTGACAGTCTCTGGGGCCAACGTCCTGACTTTC.

A few counts support this clone. The chain couples TRBV11-2 to TRBJ1-6, with TRBD1 matching over 7 bases. V lost 6 bases, J lost 0 bases, and 11 bases stayed unmatched. The CDR3 has 18 amino acids. In germline, CDR1 is SGHAT, CDR2 FQNNGV. The CDR3: CASSPKTGQSSYNSPLHF. Here the CDR3 DNA reads TGTGCCAGCAGTCCCAAGACGGGACAGAGCTCCTATAATTCACCCCTCCACTTT.

The chain combines TRBV2 with TRBJ2-7, with a weak D call TRBD1 (6 bases). The V end was cut by 6 bases, the J end by 3 bases, with 15 bases between. CDR3 length: 14 amino acids. CDR1 is SNHLY, CDR2 FYNNEI, per germline. CDR3 loop: CASRRPGQHYEQYF. The CDR3 DNA reads TGTGCCAGCAGACGACCGGGACAACACTACGAGCAGTACTTC.

The gene calls are TRBV9 and TRBJ1-1; D may be TRBD1 (5 bases). The V and J ends lost 4 bases and 0 bases respectively, with 22 bases between them. Per germline, CDR1 SGDLS and CDR2 YYNGEE. This CDR3 is built from 18 residues. This CDR3 reads CASSTNRDERTMNTEAFF. Here the CDR3 DNA reads TGTGCCAGCAGCACCAATAGGGACGAGCGGACTATGAACACTGAAGCTTTCTTT.

The chain couples TRBV5-4 to TRBJ2-3, with D possibly TRBD2 on 5 matching bases. The CDR3 runs 16 residues. Looked up from germline, CDR1 is SGHNT and CDR2 is YYREEE (reference sequence). Trimming pared 4 bases from V and 1 base from J, leaving 16 bases between. The CDR3 region has the DNA TGTGCCAGCAGCCTTGCCCTGGGAGTCCGCACAGATACGCAGTATTTT. As protein: CASSLALGVRTDTQYF.

There are a few counts of this clone. The chain combines TRBV7-8 with TRBJ1-5; D is ambiguous. CDR1 and CDR2 (germline): SGHVS, FQNEAQ. The CDR3 sequence is 14 residues long. With 0 bases removed from V and 4 bases from J, the gap between germline ends came to 7 bases. The chain's CDR3 is CASSLAPGNQPQHF. The CDR3 region has the DNA TGTGCCAGCAGCTTAGCGCCGGGGAATCAGCCCCAGCATTTT.

The chain links TRBV19 to TRBJ1-2, with no clear D. The CDR3 has 16 residues. V was trimmed by 5 bases and J by 8 bases, leaving 24 bases between them. Germline lookup yields CDR1 LNHDA and CDR2 SQIVND (reference sequence). CDR3 coding DNA: TGTGCCAGTAGTGGGGTATATTTGAGACCGCGGAGGGGCTACACCTTC. It translates to CASSGVYLRPRRGYTF.

The chain has TRBV18 and TRBJ1-1; D gene unclear. The CDR3 contains 16 residues. V shed 3 bases and J shed 2 bases, with 16 bases lying between them. Per the germline V gene, CDR1 is KGHSH and CDR2 is LQKENI. The CDR3 protein is CASSPGWRNTNTEAFF. CDR3 bases: TGTGCCAGCTCACCTGGGTGGCGGAACACAAACACTGAAGCTTTCTTT.

This clone was seen a single time. The chain combines TRBV18 with TRBJ2-1, with TRBD2 matching over 10 bases. Trimming cost V 6 bases and J 8 bases; bases outside gene matches: 7. Per germline, CDR1 KGHSH and CDR2 LQKENI. The CDR3 contains 14 residues. DNA of the CDR3: TGTGCCAGCTCCCCCCTAGCGGGAGAGGATGAGCAGTTCTTC. It encodes CASSPLAGEDEQFF.

The chain joins TRBV9 to TRBJ2-3; D possibly corresponds to TRBD1 (6 bases). This CDR3 contains 15 residues. Per germline, CDR1 SGDLS and CDR2 YYNGEE. Trimming left V 2 bases short and J 5 bases short, with 15 bases between. CDR3 region: CASSVGGGQGDTQYF. The CDR3 DNA reads TGTGCCAGCAGCGTCGGTGGGGGCCAGGGAGATACGCAGTATTTT.

As DNA, the CDR3 is TGTGCCAGCTCACCAGACAGGGTAAAGTACAATGAGCAGTTCTTC. Protein product: CASSPDRVKYNEQFF. This chain links TRBV18 with TRBJ2-1, with 7 bases that match TRBD1. J gave up 4 bases and V 2 bases, and 5 bases lay outside the gene matches. This CDR3 is 15 amino acids long. Germline CDR1 reads KGHSH; CDR2 reads LQKENI.

The rearrangement links TRBV4-2 to TRBJ2-1; possible D gene TRBD2, 5 bases. The CDR3 length is 16 residues. Germline CDR1 is LGHNA and CDR2 is YNFKEQ. V was trimmed by 10 bases and J by 0 bases, leaving 19 bases between them. The CDR3 region has the DNA TGTGCCACAAACAATAAAGCGGCTGGCTCCTACAATGAGCAGTTCTTC. This sequence encodes CATNNKAAGSYNEQFF.

The rearrangement links TRBV11-1 to TRBJ2-2; TRBD2 might be the D (6 bases). Trimming took 3 bases from V and 2 from J, leaving 7 bases between them. Germline V lookup: CDR1 SGHAT, CDR2 FQDESV (reference sequence). This CDR3 is 14 amino acids long. CDR3 in amino acids: CASSLGLNTGELFF. CDR3 DNA: TGTGCCAGCAGCTTGGGACTCAACACCGGGGAGCTGTTTTTT.

The J gene is TRBJ1-5, the V gene TRBV6-5, with TRBD1 as a possible D gene (5 bases). Trimming left V 7 bases short and J 2 bases short, with 15 bases between. Germline V CDR1 and CDR2: MNHEY, SVGAGI. This CDR3 is built from 15 residues. CDR3 residues: CASTPTGFGNQPQHF. The DNA for the CDR3 is TGTGCCAGCACCCCAACAGGTTTTGGCAATCAGCCCCAGCATTTT.